The entry below describes one T cell receptor beta chain. This sample is part of a study of blood T cell repertoires in COVID-19. Study-level information: PBMCs, B-cell-depleted T cells, or T cells were the source of the cDNA or gDNA that made up the material.

The V gene's germline CDR1 is SGHVS and CDR2 FQNEAQ. The junction had 9 bases not matched to a gene; V was cut back by 0 bases and J by 7 bases. The CDR3 runs 17 residues. Produced via immunoSEQ multiplex PCR; TCRdb's table is partial and in-frame only. The sample carries roughly 260,000 clones, about 91% recorded once. The gene calls are TRBV7-8 and TRBJ1-6; 7 positions agree with TRBD1. The receptor comes from a person aged 18-29 years with COVID-19, enrolled during active disease. Sequencing was done on a sample of peripheral blood. The CDR3 nucleotides are TGTGCCAGCAGCTTAGCCGTCAAGACAGGGCCCAATTCACCCCTCCACTTT. Its translation: CASSLAVKTGPNSPLHF.